Listed below are T cell receptor beta chains from one sample, sequenced in a study of T-cell reconstitution after alpha-beta-depleted transplantation in children. TCRdb reprocessed the PCR reads with MiXCR, giving one entry per CDR3 protein. This sample has about 870,000 distinct CDR3 sequences, with roughly 15% found just once. Sequenced here: PBMCs, mostly from graft donor cells, sampled 360 days after TCRalphabeta/CD19-depleted stem cell transplant. The receptors were gathered from a male patient between 5 and 17 years old who had a stem cell transplant for acute lymphoblastic leukemia, so the T cells may come from the graft donor. CDR3s include the opening cysteine and the closing phenylalanine or tryptophan. A D gene is named only where the DNA matches it firmly. Rows may omit the clone size; those that give it use once, few, many or a size class.

D gene	V gene	J gene	clone size	CDR3 length	CDR3 protein	CDR3 DNA
TRBD1	TRBV5-1	TRBJ2-7	few	14	CASRLTGSSYEQYF	TGCGCCAGCAGATTGACAGGGAGCTCCTACGAGCAGTACTTC
TRBD1	TRBV29-1	TRBJ2-2	many	13	CSVRTGWIGELFF	TGCAGCGTTAGGACAGGGTGGATCGGGGAGCTGTTTTTT
.	TRBV11-2	TRBJ2-5	.	17	CASRAGGRSTSGETQYF	TGTGCCAGCAGAGCCGGGGGAAGATCTACCTCGGGGGAGACCCAGTACTTC
TRBD1	TRBV2	TRBJ1-2	few	15	CASSPTARDSYGYTF	TGTGCCAGCAGCCCCACCGCCCGGGACAGCTATGGCTACACCTTC
.	TRBV5-1	TRBJ2-1	.	14	CASSLRDPGDEQFF	TGCGCCAGCAGCTTAAGAGACCCCGGGGATGAGCAGTTCTTC
TRBD2	TRBV19	TRBJ2-7	.	16	CASSIGGGRASYEQYF	TGTGCCAGTAGTATAGGAGGCGGGAGGGCCTCCTACGAGCAGTACTTC
TRBD1	TRBV9	TRBJ2-1	.	15	CASSVGDRSYNEQFF	TGTGCCAGCAGCGTTGGGGACAGGAGCTACAATGAGCAGTTCTTC
.	TRBV2	TRBJ2-3	few	13	CASSAISTDTQYF	TGTGCCAGCAGTGCGATCAGCACAGATACGCAGTATTTT
.	TRBV20-1	TRBJ2-3	many	14	CSASRIAASDTQYF	TGCAGTGCTAGTAGGATAGCAGCGTCAGATACGCAGTATTTT
.	TRBV12-3/TRBV12-4	TRBJ1-1	many	11	CASSLFTEAFF	TGTGCCAGCAGTTTATTCACTGAAGCTTTCTTT
.	TRBV7-9	TRBJ1-5	few	16	CASSLKQGMINQPQHF	TGTGCCAGCAGCTTAAAGCAGGGAATGATCAATCAGCCCCAGCATTTT
TRBD2	TRBV4-1	TRBJ2-4	few	18	CASSQGLAGGVTKNIQYF	TGCGCCAGCAGCCAGGGACTAGCGGGAGGGGTAACCAAAAACATTCAGTACTTC
.	TRBV10-3	TRBJ1-1	.	13	CAISSGTTSEAFF	TGTGCCATCAGTTCCGGGACGACTTCTGAAGCTTTCTTT
.	TRBV7-8	TRBJ2-7	.	12	CASSSVLYEQYF	TGTGCCAGCAGCTCGGTCCTCTACGAGCAGTACTTC
.	TRBV7-9	TRBJ2-5	.	15	CASSLSQREQETQYF	TGTGCCAGCAGCTTATCCCAGCGCGAGCAAGAGACCCAGTACTTC
.	TRBV4-2	TRBJ1-1	.	16	CASSQESVRRNTEAFF	TGTGCCAGCAGCCAAGAGTCGGTCAGGAGGAACACTGAAGCTTTCTTT
.	TRBV25-1	TRBJ2-1	few	15	CASSEWGARTNEQFF	TGTGCCAGCAGTGAGTGGGGGGCGAGAACCAATGAGCAGTTCTTC
TRBD1	TRBV4-2	TRBJ2-7	.	12	CASSHFGQGRHF	TGTGCCAGCAGCCACTTCGGACAGGGTCGGCACTTC
TRBD2	TRBV7-2	TRBJ2-1	few	17	CASSSRTSGNLPNEQFF	TGTGCCAGCAGCTCGCGGACTAGCGGGAATTTGCCCAATGAGCAGTTCTTC
.	TRBV20-1	TRBJ2-1	.	14	CSARLDYPYNEQFF	TGCAGTGCTAGGCTGGACTACCCTTACAATGAGCAGTTCTTC
TRBD2	TRBV10-3	TRBJ2-1	few	17	CAISRTSGRSPYNEQFF	TGTGCCATCAGCAGGACTAGCGGGAGGTCGCCCTACAATGAGCAGTTCTTC
TRBD1	TRBV7-9	TRBJ2-7	.	15	CASSLDRVGSYEQYF	TGTGCCAGCAGCCTGGACAGGGTCGGTTCCTACGAGCAGTACTTC
.	TRBV20-1	TRBJ2-7	.	12	CSAPGPYYEQYF	TGCAGTGCCCCGGGACCATACTACGAGCAGTACTTC
.	TRBV20-1	TRBJ2-5	.	16	CSARERGEGGQETQYF	TGCAGTGCTAGAGAAAGGGGGGAGGGCGGCCAAGAGACCCAGTACTTC
.	TRBV5-1	TRBJ1-4	many	15	CASSIVPGINEKLFF	TGCGCCAGCAGCATAGTCCCGGGGATTAATGAAAAACTGTTTTTT
TRBD2	TRBV4-1	TRBJ2-1	many	15	CASSPGLAGGSEQFF	TGCGCCAGCAGCCCCGGACTAGCGGGAGGTTCTGAGCAGTTCTTC
TRBD1	TRBV18	TRBJ1-5	many	15	CASSPRGQINQPQHF	TGTGCCAGCTCACCTAGGGGACAGATCAATCAGCCCCAGCATTTT
.	TRBV29-1	TRBJ2-7	few	13	CSVAGAQVVEQYF	TGCAGCGTCGCCGGGGCCCAAGTGGTCGAGCAGTACTTC